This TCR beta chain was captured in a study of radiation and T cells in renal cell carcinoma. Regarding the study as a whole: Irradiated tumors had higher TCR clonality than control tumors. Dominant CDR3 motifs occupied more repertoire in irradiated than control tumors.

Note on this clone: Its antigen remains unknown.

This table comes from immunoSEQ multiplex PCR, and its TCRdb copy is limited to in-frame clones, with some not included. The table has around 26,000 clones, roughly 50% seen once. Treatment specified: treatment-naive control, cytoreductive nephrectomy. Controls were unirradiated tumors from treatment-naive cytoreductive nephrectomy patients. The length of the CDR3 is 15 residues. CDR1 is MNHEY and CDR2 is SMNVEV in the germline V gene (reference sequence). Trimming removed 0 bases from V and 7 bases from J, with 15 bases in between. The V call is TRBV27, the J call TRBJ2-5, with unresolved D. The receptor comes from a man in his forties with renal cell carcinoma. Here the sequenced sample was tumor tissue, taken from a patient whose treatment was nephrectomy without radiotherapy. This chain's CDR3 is CASSLSPPPAGTQYF. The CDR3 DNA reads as TGTGCCAGCAGTTTATCGCCACCCCCTGCAGGGACCCAGTACTTC.